This T cell receptor beta chain was identified in a study of blood T cell repertoires in COVID-19. Assay used: immunoSEQ multiplex PCR; TCRdb lists only in-frame clones, some missing. The sample records 200,000 to 250,000 clones, around nine tenths being singletons. The sequenced sample consisted of PBMCs or T cells enriched from blood (not recorded which). This clonotype originated in a man aged 30-40 years who had recovered from COVID-19.

CDR3 sequence: CASSRLTGGTVSDEQYF. In nucleotides, the CDR3 is TGTGCCAGCAGCCGACTGACAGGGGGCACAGTTAGCGACGAGCAGTACTTC. V usage is TRBV14 and J usage is TRBJ2-7; 10 bases agree with TRBD1. This CDR3 comprises 17 residues. Per germline, CDR1 SGHDN and CDR2 FVKESK. The ends lost 4 bases at V and 5 bases at J; junction bases unmatched: 14.